These 7 T cell receptor beta chains were sequenced from one sample in a study of shared clonotypes between healthy human individuals. The assay was immunoSEQ multiplex PCR, and TCRdb's table has in-frame clones only and misses some. The sample carries around 1 million clones, less than 85% recorded once. Sequencing was carried out using memory CD4+ T cells sorted from blood. Documented subset: CD45RA-negative fraction. The receptors were sampled from a young man in good health.

The V and J genes are TRBV11-2 and TRBJ1-2; 7 nucleotides match TRBD1. Germline loops: CDR1 SGHAT, CDR2 FQNNGV. The CDR3 contains 13 residues. Losses at the gene ends were 10 bases for V and 2 bases for J; bases not matched to a gene: 7. The chain's CDR3 is CATSQGINYGYTF. CDR3 nucleotide sequence: TGTGCCACCTCACAGGGGATCAACTATGGCTACACCTTC.

J is TRBJ2-7 and V is TRBV7-8; TRBD2 aligns across 7 bases. Trimming cost V 7 bases and J 3 bases; bases outside gene matches: 15. Germline assignment: CDR1 SGHVS and CDR2 FQNEAQ. The CDR3 spans 16 residues. The CDR3 coding sequence is TGTGCCAGCACCCAGCGGGCGGGAGCTACCTACTACGAGCAGTACTTC. Amino acids: CASTQRAGATYYEQYF. Full variable domain (rest looked up from reference TRBV7-8 and TRBJ2-7): GAGVSQSPRYKVAKRGQDVALRCDPISGHVSLFWYQQALGQGPEFLTYFQNEAQLDKSGLPSDRFFAERPEGSVSTLKIQRTQQEDSAVYLCASTQRAGATYYEQYFGPGTRLTVT.

This chain links TRBV11-3 with TRBJ2-1; no reliable D call. CDR1 and CDR2 from the germline V gene are SGHNT and YENEEA. Trimming shortened V by 0 bases and J by 5 bases, and 5 bases separated the two germline ends. The CDR3 contains 13 residues. The CDR3 DNA sequence: TGTGCCAGCAGCTTAGATACTCACAATGAGCAGTTCTTC. It encodes CASSLDTHNEQFF.

The V call is TRBV4-1, the J call TRBJ2-7, with 10 bases matching TRBD1. CDR3 length: 15 residues. With 5 bases clipped from V and 3 bases from J, the junction kept 7 bases outside the gene matches. Germline CDR1 is MGHRA and CDR2 is YSYEKL. The CDR3 here is CASSGGTGERYEQYF. Written as DNA, the CDR3 is TGCGCCAGCAGCGGCGGGACAGGGGAACGCTACGAGCAGTACTTC.

The CDR3 protein is CASSPGRQGTDTQYF. CDR3 nucleotides: TGCGCCAGCAGCCCCGGGAGACAGGGCACAGATACGCAGTATTTT. The V call is TRBV5-1, the J call TRBJ2-3, with D possibly called TRBD1 or TRBD2 (6 bases each). The CDR3 consists of 15 residues. Germline V gene lookup returns CDR1 SGHRS and CDR2 YFSETQ. V shed 4 bases and J shed 1 base, with 13 bases lying between them.

The chain joins TRBV6-1 to TRBJ1-2; perhaps TRBD1 as D (5 bases). Germline V gives CDR1 MNHNS, CDR2 SASEGT. The CDR3 has 15 amino acids. Trimming pared 3 bases from V and 2 bases from J, leaving 13 bases between. The CDR3 nucleotides are TGTGCCAGCAGTGATATATCGGGACCAAACTATGGCTACACCTTC. Residues: CASSDISGPNYGYTF.

In the case of this clone: Its ends do not fully match the called genes, so a read error is possible. The chain recombines TRBV5-6 with TRBJ2-7; 7 bases align to TRBD2. Germline V CDR1 and CDR2: SGHDT, YYEEEE. CDR3 length equals 14 residues. CDR3 in DNA: TGTGCCAGCACCTTGGGAGGGAGGGGCTACGAGCAGTACTTC. Residues: CASTLGGRGYEQYF.